Listed below are T cell receptor beta chains from one sample, sequenced in a study of blood T cell repertoires in COVID-19. The data were produced by immunoSEQ multiplex PCR, yet TCRdb's version contains in-frame clones alone and is incomplete. The data show 250,000 to 300,000 clones, 75% to 90% seen once. Sequencing input: peripheral blood. The receptors come from a man aged 55 to 69 who had recovered from COVID-19. CDR3s include the opening cysteine and the closing phenylalanine or tryptophan. D genes are given only for firm matches. A row's size may be missing; if present it is once, few, many or a size class.

TGTGCCAGCAGCGGGGGTAGCGGGAGTTCCTACAATGAGCAGTTCTTC	CASSGGSGSSYNEQFF	-	TRBD2	TRBV9	TRBJ2-1
TGTGCCAGCAGCACCCTACAGAGCCGTGGCACCATATATTTT	CASSTLQSRGTIYF	-	-	TRBV7-9	TRBJ1-3
TGTGCCAGCAGTTACAGTGCTAGCGGGAGACCCGGGGAGCTGTTTTTT	CASSYSASGRPGELFF	-	TRBD2	TRBV6-2/TRBV6-3	TRBJ2-2
TGTGCCAGTAGAAAACAGGGGGCTCGGGATCAGCCCCAGCATTTT	CASRKQGARDQPQHF	once	TRBD1	TRBV19	TRBJ1-5
TGTGCCAGCAGCGTGGGCGGGTCCGATGGCTACACCTTC	CASSVGGSDGYTF	once	-	TRBV9	TRBJ1-2
TGTGCCAGCAGACAAGCGGGGGGAGGGACAGATACGCAGTATTTT	CASRQAGGGTDTQYF	-	TRBD2	TRBV11-2	TRBJ2-3
TGTGCCAGCAGACGGACTAGCGGGATCTACGAGCAGTACTTC	CASRRTSGIYEQYF	-	TRBD2	TRBV7-2	TRBJ2-7
TGTGCCAGCAGCCCGCAGGGAACCACCGGGGAGCTGTTTTTT	CASSPQGTTGELFF	-	-	TRBV7-2	TRBJ2-2
TGTGCCTGGAGCGGAAGGACAGGGGGGAATGAAAAACTGTTTTTT	CAWSGRTGGNEKLFF	once	TRBD1	TRBV30	TRBJ1-4
TGTGCCGGGTCCGGGACAGGGAAAATTCAGTACTTC	CAGSGTGKIQYF	-	TRBD1	TRBV30	TRBJ2-4
TGTGCCTGGAGCCCGGGACTCCAAGAGACCCAGTACTTC	CAWSPGLQETQYF	-	-	TRBV30	TRBJ2-5
TGTGCCAGCTCACCAGATTCGGGCTACGAGCAGTACTTC	CASSPDSGYEQYF	-	-	TRBV18	TRBJ2-7
TGTGCCAGCAGTTCGGGACAGGGGGTAGTCTACGAGCAGTACTTC	CASSSGQGVVYEQYF	once	TRBD1	TRBV27	TRBJ2-7
TGTGCCAGCAGAGACACCAACGACAGGGACGGCGGCTACACCTTC	CASRDTNDRDGGYTF	-	TRBD1	TRBV5-4	TRBJ1-2
TGTGCCAGCAGCTTAACAGCGGGAGGGTCTGCCACAGATACGCAGTATTTT	CASSLTAGGSATDTQYF	-	TRBD2	TRBV7-2	TRBJ2-3
TGCAGTGCTAGTGGGACATACTATAATTCACCCCTCCACTTT	CSASGTYYNSPLHF	few	-	TRBV20-1	TRBJ1-6
TGTGCCAGCACCCGGACAGGAGTGGAGACCCAGTACTTC	CASTRTGVETQYF	-	TRBD1	TRBV25-1	TRBJ2-5
TGTGCCAGCAGCGAAGCCAGGAGGGATCCGTATTTT	CASSEARRDPYF	-	-	TRBV3-1/TRBV3-2	TRBJ2-3
TGTGCCATCAGTGAGCCACGCCCAGGGGAGAGGGCCCAAGAGACCCAGTACTTC	CAISEPRPGERAQETQYF	-	-	TRBV10-3	TRBJ2-5
TGTGCCAGCCTCGGCAACGTCCTGACTTTC	CASLGNVLTF	once	-	TRBV7-9	TRBJ2-6
TGTGCCAGCAGACAAACAGGGGGCGCCAGGGAAAAACTGTTTTTT	CASRQTGGAREKLFF	-	TRBD1	TRBV6-5	TRBJ1-4
TGTGCCAGCAGCTTAGCAGGCGGAACAGGGGGAGTTCGCGAGCAGTACTTC	CASSLAGGTGGVREQYF	few	TRBD1	TRBV7-9	TRBJ2-7
TGTGCCAGCAGCTTAGTGGGACAGGGACTAGCGAGGAATGAGCAGTTCTTC	CASSLVGQGLARNEQFF	-	-	TRBV7-2	TRBJ2-1
TGCGCCAGCAGCCAGACAGGGGGGGACAATGAGCAGTTCTTC	CASSQTGGDNEQFF	-	TRBD1	TRBV5-1	TRBJ2-1
TGTGCCAGCAGCTTAGCCACGGGGACAGGGTCTACCTATGGCTACACCTTC	CASSLATGTGSTYGYTF	-	TRBD1	TRBV7-9	TRBJ1-2
TGTGCCAGCTCCCAGGGGCTTGACTATGGCTACACCTTC	CASSQGLDYGYTF	-	-	TRBV18	TRBJ1-2
TGTGCCAGCCGAGGAGGGATAAACGAGCAGTACTTC	CASRGGINEQYF	-	-	TRBV28	TRBJ2-7
TGTGCCAGCAGAACTACAGGGGGTGACTATGGCTACACCTTC	CASRTTGGDYGYTF	-	TRBD1	TRBV28	TRBJ1-2
TGTGCCAGCAGCCTCCTCGGACAGGCCGCTGGCACCTTC	CASSLLGQAAGTF	-	TRBD1	TRBV7-9	TRBJ1-2
TGTGCCAGCAGTCAGAAGACAGGGGGGCGGTCGTGGGCTTTCTTT	CASSQKTGGRSWAFF	-	TRBD1	TRBV7-9	TRBJ1-1
TGTGCCAGCAGCCAGGGACTAGCGAAGAACACCGGGGAGCTGTTTTTT	CASSQGLAKNTGELFF	few	TRBD2	TRBV5-4	TRBJ2-2
TGTGCCAGCAGCCAGCGACAGGGACTGAACTCTGGAAACACCATATATTTT	CASSQRQGLNSGNTIYF	-	TRBD1	TRBV7-6	TRBJ1-3
TGTGCCAGCAGCCCCGGGACAGGAGTGACTTACAATGAGCAGTTCTTC	CASSPGTGVTYNEQFF	-	TRBD1	TRBV5-6	TRBJ2-1
TGTGCCATCAGTGAGCCCGTTCGAGGAGGGAGTGGCTACACCTTC	CAISEPVRGGSGYTF	-	-	TRBV10-3	TRBJ1-2
TGTGCCAGTAGATCGACTAGCGGGAGCTTCGGGGAGCTGTTTTTT	CASRSTSGSFGELFF	-	TRBD2	TRBV19	TRBJ2-2
TGTGCCAGCAGCAACTACGAGCAGTACTTC	CASSNYEQYF	-	-	TRBV2	TRBJ2-7
TGTGCCAGCAGCTTGGCAGGGGCTAACTATGGCTACACCTTC	CASSLAGANYGYTF	-	-	TRBV5-8	TRBJ1-2
TGTGCCAGCAGGGGAATGGGGGGGGACCTTATGTACGAGCAGTACTTC	CASRGMGGDLMYEQYF	-	TRBD2	TRBV28	TRBJ2-7
TGTGCCAGCAGCTCACTAGCGGGAGGCCAAACCTACGAGCAGTACTTC	CASSSLAGGQTYEQYF	-	TRBD2	TRBV7-9	TRBJ2-7
TGCGCCAGCAGCAAACTGACAGTGAGCTCCTACAATGAGCAGTTCTTC	CASSKLTVSSYNEQFF	-	-	TRBV5-1	TRBJ2-1
TGCGCCAGCGGCCCCCCCGGACAGGGTCCAAATGAGCAGTTCTTC	CASGPPGQGPNEQFF	-	TRBD1	TRBV5-1	TRBJ2-1
TGCGCCAGCAGCGTCGGGAACTACGAGCAGTACTTC	CASSVGNYEQYF	-	-	TRBV5-1	TRBJ2-7
TGTGCCAGTACCTGGGGGGGATGGCGGACGAACTACAATGAGCAGTTCTTC	CASTWGGWRTNYNEQFF	-	TRBD2	TRBV19	TRBJ2-1
TGTGCCATCAGTGAACTAGCGGGGGTACAAGAGACCCAGTACTTC	CAISELAGVQETQYF	-	TRBD2	TRBV10-3	TRBJ2-5
TGTGCCCTCAAGGGGACAGGATTAACCGGGGAGCTGTTTTTT	CALKGTGLTGELFF	-	TRBD1	TRBV3-1/TRBV3-2	TRBJ2-2
TGTGCCAGCAGCCGCCACCCGGGACGGGGGACCAGCTCTGGAAACACCATATATTTT	CASSRHPGRGTSSGNTIYF	few	-	TRBV7-2	TRBJ1-3
TGTGCCAGCAGTAACGACAGGGGGCTGAACACTGAAGCTTTCTTT	CASSNDRGLNTEAFF	-	TRBD1	TRBV28	TRBJ1-1